Listed below are T cell receptor beta chains from one sample, sequenced in a study of PD-L1 blockade in urothelial cancer. Sequencing was performed with immunoSEQ multiplex PCR; in TCRdb, only in-frame clones are kept and a portion is missing. The repertoire holds about 36,000 clones, with around four fifths as singletons. The sample consisted of PBMCs, taken around atezolizumab (anti-PD-L1) treatment. The receptors derive from a man aged 40-55 years with urothelial cancer. CDR3s include the opening cysteine and the closing phenylalanine or tryptophan. The D gene is left open where the match is weak. Not all rows give a size; the values are once, few, many and, for expanded clones, a class.

>TRBJ1-2|NA|NA|TRBV28
TGTGCCAGCAGTTTATCCCGTGATGGCTACACCTTC
CASSLSRDGYTF
>TRBJ1-2|NA|TRBD1|TRBV6-5
TGTGCCAGCAGGGAAATTACAGGGGGCCTTGGCTACACCTTC
CASREITGGLGYTF
>TRBJ2-2|NA|TRBD1|TRBV9
TGTGCCAGCAGCGTAAGACAGGGGGCCGGGGAGCTGTTTTTT
CASSVRQGAGELFF
>TRBJ1-2|NA|TRBD1|TRBV19
TGTGCCAGTAGAGAGAAGACAGGGTTTGGGTATGGCTACACCTTC
CASREKTGFGYGYTF
>TRBJ1-4|NA|TRBD1|TRBV9
TGTGCCAGCAGCGGGAAGGACAGGGGGAATGAAAAACTGTTTTTT
CASSGKDRGNEKLFF
>TRBJ2-5|NA|TRBD2|TRBV7-9
TGTGCCAGCAGCTTAATAGCGGGAGTGACAGAGACCCAGTACTTC
CASSLIAGVTETQYF
>TRBJ1-5|NA|NA|TRBV5-1
TGCGCCAGCAGGTCTGGGGAGAGTCCGAATCAGCCCCAGCATTTT
CASRSGESPNQPQHF
>TRBJ2-5|once|NA|TRBV5-1
TGCGCCAGCAGCTTGGTTGCGTTTAAAGAGACCCAGTACTTC
CASSLVAFKETQYF
>TRBJ1-2|NA|TRBD1|TRBV10-2
TGCGCCAGCAAGTGGGACAGGGATGGCTACACCTTC
CASKWDRDGYTF
>TRBJ2-7|NA|NA|TRBV7-9
TGTGCCAGCAGCTTTGCCGGCGAGCAGTACTTC
CASSFAGEQYF
>TRBJ2-5|once|TRBD2|TRBV19
TGTGCCAGTAGTATAACTAGCGGGGAGACCCAGTACTTC
CASSITSGETQYF
>TRBJ1-3|NA|NA|TRBV19
TGTGCCAGTAACCCCTCAGTTCTCTCTGGAAACACCATATATTTT
CASNPSVLSGNTIYF
>TRBJ1-1|NA|NA|TRBV28
TGTGCCAGCAGGGGGGGCACTGAAGCTTTCTTT
CASRGGTEAFF
>TRBJ2-7|NA|TRBD2|TRBV11-2
TGTGCCAGCAGCTCACTAGCGGGAGTCTTCTACGAGCAGTACTTC
CASSSLAGVFYEQYF
>TRBJ2-7|NA|NA|TRBV18
TGTGCCAGCTCACCAAGTACGGGAACCAACTACGAGCAGTACTTC
CASSPSTGTNYEQYF
>TRBJ2-1|NA|TRBD2|TRBV10-3
TGTGCCACCAAGGGGACTAGCGGGAGAAACAATGAGCAGTTCTTC
CATKGTSGRNNEQFF
>TRBJ1-1|NA|TRBD1|TRBV5-8
TGTGCCAGCAGCTCGTACACAGGGGACACTGAAGCTTTCTTT
CASSSYTGDTEAFF
>TRBJ2-2|few|NA|TRBV11-1
TGTGCCAGCAGCCGAGGGCCGAACGGGGAGCTGTTTTTT
CASSRGPNGELFF
>TRBJ2-1|NA|TRBD2|TRBV30
TGTGCCTGGAGTGGAACCCTCCTAGCGGGAGTAAGTGGTGAGCAGTTCTTC
CAWSGTLLAGVSGEQFF
>TRBJ1-3|NA|TRBD1|TRBV4-1
TGCGCCAGCACGCCCGGTAGTAGCCAGACAGGGGCGCGCTCTGGAAACACCATATATTTT
CASTPGSSQTGARSGNTIYF
>TRBJ2-3|once|TRBD1|TRBV6-5
TGTGCCAACAGCCTGGGACAGGGGGCGGGAGATACGCAGTATTTT
CANSLGQGAGDTQYF
>TRBJ2-3|once|TRBD2|TRBV9
TGTGCCAGCAGCTCCCCCCTTCCGAGGGAGGGCGTCACAGATACGCAGTATTTT
CASSSPLPREGVTDTQYF
>TRBJ2-5|NA|NA|TRBV30
TGTGCCTGGAGTGTAAGCAGGGGCCAAGAGACCCAGTACTTC
CAWSVSRGQETQYF
>TRBJ2-7|NA|NA|TRBV15
TGTGCCACCAGCCGAAAGGTAGAAGCGGCTTACTACGAGCAGTACTTC
CATSRKVEAAYYEQYF
>TRBJ2-6|NA|TRBD1|TRBV7-9
TGTGCCAGCAGCGGACTGACAGGGATCGGATCTGGGGCCAACGTCCTGACTTTC
CASSGLTGIGSGANVLTF
>TRBJ1-2|NA|NA|TRBV6-4
TGTGCCAGCAGTGACTCGAGTGAGGGAAAGTATGGCTACACCTTC
CASSDSSEGKYGYTF
>TRBJ2-3|NA|TRBD2|TRBV2
TGTGCCAGCATAGCGGGAGGCACAGATACGCAGTATTTT
CASIAGGTDTQYF
>TRBJ1-5|NA|NA|TRBV4-1
TGCGCCAGCAGCCAAGACGAGAATCAGCCCCAGCATTTT
CASSQDENQPQHF
>TRBJ2-1|NA|NA|TRBV11-1
TGTGCCAGCAGCCCCCGCGGGGGCTACCGGAATGAGCAGTTCTTC
CASSPRGGYRNEQFF
>TRBJ1-2|NA|NA|TRBV11-1
TGTGCCAGCAGCCCCGGACAGTCAGGCTATGGCTACACCTTC
CASSPGQSGYGYTF
>TRBJ1-4|once|NA|TRBV21-1
TGTGCCGGGGGGGGGAACAAGCTTGAAAAACTGTTTTTT
CAGGGNKLEKLFF
>TRBJ2-3|NA|TRBD1|TRBV28
TGTGCCGCAAATTCAGGGGGCCACACAGATACGCAGTATTTT
CAANSGGHTDTQYF
>TRBJ2-7|NA|TRBD2|TRBV7-2
TGTGCCAGCAGCCCGGGGGGAGTGGGCTCCTACGAGCAGTACTTC
CASSPGGVGSYEQYF
>TRBJ1-3|NA|TRBD1|TRBV18
TGTGCCAGCTCACCACAGGGACAGCACTCTGGAAACACCATATATTTT
CASSPQGQHSGNTIYF
>TRBJ2-1|NA|TRBD2|TRBV7-2
TGTGCCAGCAGCTTAGGAGGTGGAGGTCCTAGCGGGAGTAATGAGCAGTTCTTC
CASSLGGGGPSGSNEQFF
>TRBJ2-1|NA|NA|TRBV4-1
TGCGCCAGCAGCCTATGGCAGGGGATCTACAATGAGCAGTTCTTC
CASSLWQGIYNEQFF
>TRBJ1-2|NA|NA|TRBV7-9
TGTGCCAGCAGCCCGGTTAGCTATGGCTACACCTTC
CASSPVSYGYTF
>TRBJ2-3|NA|TRBD1|TRBV6-5
TGTGCCACGCACAGGGGGAGAGCGGGCACAGATACGCAGTATTTT
CATHRGRAGTDTQYF
>TRBJ2-1|medium-sized|TRBD1|TRBV2
TGTGCCAGCGAAACAGGGGGCCCCTACAATGAGCAGTTCTTC
CASETGGPYNEQFF
>TRBJ2-1|NA|NA|TRBV18
TGTGCCAGCTCACCTTCCCTAGCGCGCTCCTACAATGAGCAGTTCTTC
CASSPSLARSYNEQFF
>TRBJ1-5|NA|TRBD1|TRBV7-2
TGTGCCAGCAGCTTAGACACAGGGGGCGGCCAGCCCCAGCATTTT
CASSLDTGGGQPQHF
>TRBJ2-7|NA|NA|TRBV2
TGTGCCAGCAGTGCTGCCAGGAATTACGAGCAGTACTTC
CASSAARNYEQYF
>TRBJ1-2|NA|NA|TRBV28
TGTGCCAGCAGAAGACGGCGGCTGGGAACGGGGGGCTACACCTTC
CASRRRRLGTGGYTF
>TRBJ2-5|NA|TRBD2|TRBV28
TGTGCCAGCAGTTCACATCGACTAGCGGACGACCAAGAGACCCAGTACTTC
CASSSHRLADDQETQYF
>TRBJ1-1|NA|NA|TRBV7-3
TGTGCCAGCAGCGCAGCCCCGGGGGACGGTGAAGCTTTCTTT
CASSAAPGDGEAFF
>TRBJ2-1|NA|NA|TRBV11-2
TGTGCCAGCAGCCCCACTAGAGTTGAGCAGTTCTTC
CASSPTRVEQFF
>TRBJ2-7|NA|TRBD2|TRBV5-4
TGTGCCAGCAGCAAACTAGCGAACTCCTACGAGCAGTACTTC
CASSKLANSYEQYF